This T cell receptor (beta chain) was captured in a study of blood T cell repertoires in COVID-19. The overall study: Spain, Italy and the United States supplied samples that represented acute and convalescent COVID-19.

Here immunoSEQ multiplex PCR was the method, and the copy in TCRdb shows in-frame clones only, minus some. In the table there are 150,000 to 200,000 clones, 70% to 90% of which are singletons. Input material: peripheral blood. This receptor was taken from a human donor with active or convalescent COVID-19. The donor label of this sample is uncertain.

The CDR3 loop reads CASSISSGGLTYEQYF. CDR3 DNA: TGTGCCAGTAGTATCTCTAGCGGGGGACTGACCTACGAGCAGTACTTC. This chain connects TRBV19 to TRBJ2-7, with TRBD2 identical over 10 bases. CDR3 length: 16 amino acids. Germline V gives CDR1 LNHDA, CDR2 SQIVND (reference sequence). The trim removed 3 bases at V and 2 bases at J, leaving 7 bases unmatched.